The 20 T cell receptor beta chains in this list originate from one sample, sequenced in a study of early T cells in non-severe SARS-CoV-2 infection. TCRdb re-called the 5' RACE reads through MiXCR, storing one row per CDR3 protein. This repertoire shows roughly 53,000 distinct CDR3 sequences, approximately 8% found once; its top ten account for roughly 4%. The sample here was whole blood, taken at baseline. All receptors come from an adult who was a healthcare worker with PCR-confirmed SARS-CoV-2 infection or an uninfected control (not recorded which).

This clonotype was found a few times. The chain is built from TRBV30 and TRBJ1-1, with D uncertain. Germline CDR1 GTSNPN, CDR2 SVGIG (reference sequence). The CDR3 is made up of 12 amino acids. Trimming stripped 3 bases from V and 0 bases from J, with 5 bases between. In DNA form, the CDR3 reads TGTGCCTGGAGGGTGATGAACACTGAAGCTTTCTTT. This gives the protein CAWRVMNTEAFF.

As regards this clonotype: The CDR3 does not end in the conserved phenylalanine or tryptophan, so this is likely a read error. In DNA form, the CDR3 reads TGTGCCAGCAGCCCCTTCTGGGGGGCAGGTACTGAAAAACTGTTTCTT. This gives the protein CASSPFWGAGTEKLFL. The chain has TRBV5-6 and TRBJ1-4, with a tentative D call TRBD1 (6 bases). V was pared by 4 bases and J by 7 bases, with 20 bases between. Germline CDR1 is SGHDT and CDR2 is YYEEEE. The CDR3 contains 16 residues.

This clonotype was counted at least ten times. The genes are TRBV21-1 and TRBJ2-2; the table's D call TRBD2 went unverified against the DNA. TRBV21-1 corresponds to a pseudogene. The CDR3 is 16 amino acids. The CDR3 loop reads CASSKVTSGSCGELFF. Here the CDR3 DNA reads TGTGCCAGCAGCAAAGTTACTAGCGGGAGCTGCGGGGAGCTGTTTTTT.

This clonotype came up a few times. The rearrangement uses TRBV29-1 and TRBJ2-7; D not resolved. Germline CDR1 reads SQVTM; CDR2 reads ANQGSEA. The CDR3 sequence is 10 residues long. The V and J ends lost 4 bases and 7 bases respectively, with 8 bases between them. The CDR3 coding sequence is TGCAGCGTTGGGAACAAGGAGCAGTACTTC. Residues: CSVGNKEQYF.

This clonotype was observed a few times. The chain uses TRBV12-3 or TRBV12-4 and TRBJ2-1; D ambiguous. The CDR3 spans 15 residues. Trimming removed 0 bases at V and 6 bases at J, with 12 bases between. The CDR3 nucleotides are TGTGCCAGCAGTTTAGCGCGCCACGCAATCAATGAGCAGTTCTTC. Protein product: CASSLARHAINEQFF.

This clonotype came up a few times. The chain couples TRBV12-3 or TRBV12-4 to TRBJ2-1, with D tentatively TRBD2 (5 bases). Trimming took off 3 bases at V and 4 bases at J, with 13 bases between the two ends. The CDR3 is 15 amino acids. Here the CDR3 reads CASSFKRREYNEQFF. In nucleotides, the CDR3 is TGTGCCAGCAGTTTTAAGCGGCGAGAGTACAATGAGCAGTTCTTC.

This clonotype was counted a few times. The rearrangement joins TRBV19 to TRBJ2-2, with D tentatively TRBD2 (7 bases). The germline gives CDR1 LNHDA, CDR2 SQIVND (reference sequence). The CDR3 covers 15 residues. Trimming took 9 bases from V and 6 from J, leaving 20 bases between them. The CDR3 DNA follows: TGTGCCAGCCGGCGGGGGCAGGCCGGTCCCGGGGAGCTGTTTTTT. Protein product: CASRRGQAGPGELFF.

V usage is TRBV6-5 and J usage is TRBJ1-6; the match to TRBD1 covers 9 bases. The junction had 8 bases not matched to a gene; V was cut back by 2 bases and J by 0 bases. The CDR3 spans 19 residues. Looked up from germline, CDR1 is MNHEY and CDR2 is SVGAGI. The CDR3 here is CASSYSFGQGSSYNSPLHF. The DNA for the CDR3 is TGTGCCAGCAGTTACAGCTTCGGACAGGGGAGCTCCTATAATTCACCCCTCCACTTT.

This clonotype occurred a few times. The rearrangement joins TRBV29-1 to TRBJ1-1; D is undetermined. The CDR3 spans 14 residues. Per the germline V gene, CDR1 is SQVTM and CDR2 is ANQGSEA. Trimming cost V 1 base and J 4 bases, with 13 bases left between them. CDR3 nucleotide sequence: TGCAGCGTTGAAGGTCACGTACACGGCACTGAAGCTTTCTTT. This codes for CSVEGHVHGTEAFF.

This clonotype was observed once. The CDR3: CASSQERSQYF. The CDR3 DNA reads TGTGCCAGCAGCCAAGAGCGAAGCCAGTACTTC. The chain links TRBV3-1 to TRBJ2-5; D is unresolved. V was pared by 0 bases and J by 10 bases, with 6 bases between. The CDR3 has 11 amino acids. The V gene's germline CDR1 is LGHDT and CDR2 YNNKEL (reference sequence).

In DNA form, the CDR3 reads TGTGCCAGCAGCTTAGCGGAAGGACTAGCGGGGGGATACCAAGAGACCCAGTACTTC. This encodes CASSLAEGLAGGYQETQYF. The chain combines TRBV7-9 with TRBJ2-5, with 14 bases aligning to TRBD2. The V gene end was trimmed by 0 bases and the J gene end by 0 bases; junction bases not matched to a gene: 6. Looked up from germline, CDR1 is SEHNR and CDR2 is FQNEAQ (reference sequence). The CDR3 runs to 19 residues.

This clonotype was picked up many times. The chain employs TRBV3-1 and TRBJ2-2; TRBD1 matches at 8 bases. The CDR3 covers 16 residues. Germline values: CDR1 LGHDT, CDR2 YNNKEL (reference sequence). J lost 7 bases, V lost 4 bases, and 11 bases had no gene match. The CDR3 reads CASSLQGQGKGGELFF. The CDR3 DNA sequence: TGTGCCAGCAGCCTCCAAGGACAGGGAAAAGGCGGGGAGCTGTTTTTT.

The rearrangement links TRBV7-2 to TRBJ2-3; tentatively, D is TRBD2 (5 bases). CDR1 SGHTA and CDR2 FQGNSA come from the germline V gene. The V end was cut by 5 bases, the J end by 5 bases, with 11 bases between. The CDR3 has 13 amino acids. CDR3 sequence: CASSRIGIDTQYF. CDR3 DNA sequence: TGTGCCAGCAGCCGGATCGGGATAGATACGCAGTATTTT.

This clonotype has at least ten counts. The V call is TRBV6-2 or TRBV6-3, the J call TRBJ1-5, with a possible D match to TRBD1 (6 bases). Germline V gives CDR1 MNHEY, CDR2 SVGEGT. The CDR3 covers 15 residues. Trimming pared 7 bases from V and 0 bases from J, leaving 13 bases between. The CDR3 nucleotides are TGTGCCAGCATGCGGGGGGCTTATAGCAATCAGCCCCAGCATTTT. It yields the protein CASMRGAYSNQPQHF.

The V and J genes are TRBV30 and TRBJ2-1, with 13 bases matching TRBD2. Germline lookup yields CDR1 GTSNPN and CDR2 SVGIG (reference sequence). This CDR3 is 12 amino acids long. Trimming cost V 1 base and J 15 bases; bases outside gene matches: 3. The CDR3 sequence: CAWSGTSGSPFF. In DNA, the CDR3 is TGTGCCTGGAGTGGGACTAGCGGGAGTCCGTTCTTC.

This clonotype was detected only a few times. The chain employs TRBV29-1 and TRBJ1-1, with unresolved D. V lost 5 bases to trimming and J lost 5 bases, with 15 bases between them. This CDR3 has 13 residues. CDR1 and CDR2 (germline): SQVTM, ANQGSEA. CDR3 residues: CSVYEQAQTEAFF. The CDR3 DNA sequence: TGCAGCGTTTACGAGCAGGCACAGACTGAAGCTTTCTTT.

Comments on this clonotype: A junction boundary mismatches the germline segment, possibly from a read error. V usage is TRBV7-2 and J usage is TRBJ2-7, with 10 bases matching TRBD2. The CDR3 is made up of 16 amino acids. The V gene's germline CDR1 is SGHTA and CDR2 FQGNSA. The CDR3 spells CASSVAGTSVTYEQYF. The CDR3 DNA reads TGTGCCAGCAGCGTAGCCGGGACTAGCGTCACCTACGAGCAGTACTTC.

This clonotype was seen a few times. The CDR3, as DNA: TGTGCCAGCAGGCGGCCGGGACAGTCTGGAAACACCATATATTTT. Amino acids: CASRRPGQSGNTIYF. The chain couples TRBV11-2 to TRBJ1-3; 7 nucleotides match TRBD1. Germline V lookup: CDR1 SGHAT, CDR2 FQNNGV. J gave up 1 base and V 6 bases, and 6 bases lay outside the gene matches. The CDR3 runs 15 residues.

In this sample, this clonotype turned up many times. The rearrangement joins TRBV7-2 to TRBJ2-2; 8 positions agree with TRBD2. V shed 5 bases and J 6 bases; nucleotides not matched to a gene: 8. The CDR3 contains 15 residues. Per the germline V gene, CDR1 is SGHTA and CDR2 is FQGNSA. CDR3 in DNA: TGTGCCAGCAGCCCCGGACTAGCAGAGTCCGGGGAGCTGTTTTTT. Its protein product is CASSPGLAESGELFF.

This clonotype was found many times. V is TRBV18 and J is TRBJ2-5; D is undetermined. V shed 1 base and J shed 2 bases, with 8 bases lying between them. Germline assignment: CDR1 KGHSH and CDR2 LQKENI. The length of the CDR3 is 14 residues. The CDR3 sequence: CASSPLGDQETQYF. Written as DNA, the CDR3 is TGTGCCAGCTCACCACTTGGGGATCAAGAGACCCAGTACTTC.